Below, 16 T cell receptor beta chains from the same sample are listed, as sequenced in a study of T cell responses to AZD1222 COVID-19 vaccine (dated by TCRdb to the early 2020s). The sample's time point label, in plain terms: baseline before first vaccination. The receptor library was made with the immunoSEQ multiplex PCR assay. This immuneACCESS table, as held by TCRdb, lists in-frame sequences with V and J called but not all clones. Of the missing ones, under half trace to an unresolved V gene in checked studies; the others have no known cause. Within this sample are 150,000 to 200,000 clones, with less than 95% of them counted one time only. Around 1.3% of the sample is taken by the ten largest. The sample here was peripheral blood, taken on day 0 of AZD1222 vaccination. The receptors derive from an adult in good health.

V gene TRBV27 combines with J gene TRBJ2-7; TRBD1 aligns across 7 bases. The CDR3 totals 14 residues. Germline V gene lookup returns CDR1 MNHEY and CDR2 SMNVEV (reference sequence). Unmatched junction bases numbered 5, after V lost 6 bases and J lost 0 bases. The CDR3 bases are TGTGCCAGCAGAGGGACAGACTTCTCCTACGAGCAGTACTTC. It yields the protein CASRGTDFSYEQYF.

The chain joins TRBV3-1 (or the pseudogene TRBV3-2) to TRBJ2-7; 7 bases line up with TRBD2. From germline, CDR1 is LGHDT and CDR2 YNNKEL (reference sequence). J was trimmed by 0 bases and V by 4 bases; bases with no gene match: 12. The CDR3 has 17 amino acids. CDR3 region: CASSLSRTERGSYEQYF. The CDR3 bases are TGTGCCAGCAGCCTCTCCCGGACCGAGCGGGGCTCCTACGAGCAGTACTTC.

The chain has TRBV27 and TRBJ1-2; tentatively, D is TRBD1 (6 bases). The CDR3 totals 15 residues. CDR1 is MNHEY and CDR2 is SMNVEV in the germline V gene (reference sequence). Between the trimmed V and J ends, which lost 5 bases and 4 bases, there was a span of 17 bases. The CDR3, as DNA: TGTGCCAGCAGTCCAGGGGATCGAGCCTTCTATGGCTACACCTTC. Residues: CASSPGDRAFYGYTF.

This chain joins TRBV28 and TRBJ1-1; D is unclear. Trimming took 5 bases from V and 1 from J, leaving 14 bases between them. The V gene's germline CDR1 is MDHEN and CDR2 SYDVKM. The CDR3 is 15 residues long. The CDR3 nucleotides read TGTGCCAGCAGTGCGGGAGCCATCGGGAACACTGAAGCTTTCTTT. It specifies CASSAGAIGNTEAFF. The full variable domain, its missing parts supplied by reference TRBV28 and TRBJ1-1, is DVKVTQSSRYLVKRTGEKVFLECVQDMDHENMFWYRQDPGLGLRLIYFSYDVKMKEKGDIPEGYSVSREKKERFSLILESASTNQTSMYLCASSAGAIGNTEAFFGQGTRLTVV.

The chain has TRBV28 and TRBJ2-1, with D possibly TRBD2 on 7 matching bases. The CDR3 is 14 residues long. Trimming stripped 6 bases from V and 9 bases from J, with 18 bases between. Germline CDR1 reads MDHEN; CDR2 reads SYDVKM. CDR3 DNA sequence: TGTGCCAGCAGAGAGGGAACAGGGAGGGTTGAGCAGTTCTTC. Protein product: CASREGTGRVEQFF.

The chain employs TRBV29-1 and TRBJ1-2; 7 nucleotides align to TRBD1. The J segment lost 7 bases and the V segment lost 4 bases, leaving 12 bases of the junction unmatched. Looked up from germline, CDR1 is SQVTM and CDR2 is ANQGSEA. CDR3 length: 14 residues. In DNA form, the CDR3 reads TGCAGCGTTGTACGGGACAGAATGGGCCCTGGCTACACCTTC. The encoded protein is CSVVRDRMGPGYTF.

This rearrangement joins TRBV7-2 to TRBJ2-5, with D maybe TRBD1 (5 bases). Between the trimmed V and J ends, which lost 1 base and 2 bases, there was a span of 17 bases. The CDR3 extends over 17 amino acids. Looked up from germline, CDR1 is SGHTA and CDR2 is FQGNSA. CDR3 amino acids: CASSLDDYLRGQETQYF. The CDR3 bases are TGTGCCAGCAGCTTAGATGATTATCTAAGGGGACAAGAGACCCAGTACTTC.

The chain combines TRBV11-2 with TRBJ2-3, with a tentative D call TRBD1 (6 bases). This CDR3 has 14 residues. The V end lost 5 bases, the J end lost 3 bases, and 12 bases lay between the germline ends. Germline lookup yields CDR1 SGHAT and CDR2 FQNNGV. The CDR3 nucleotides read TGTGCCAGCAGCCCGACAACAGGGACAGATACGCAGTATTTT. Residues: CASSPTTGTDTQYF.

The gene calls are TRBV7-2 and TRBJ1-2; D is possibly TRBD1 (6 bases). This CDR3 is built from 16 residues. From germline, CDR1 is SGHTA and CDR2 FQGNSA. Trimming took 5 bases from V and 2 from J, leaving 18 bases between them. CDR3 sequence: CASSPLATGTNYGYTF. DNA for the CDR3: TGTGCCAGCAGCCCCCTAGCGACAGGAACAAACTATGGCTACACCTTC.

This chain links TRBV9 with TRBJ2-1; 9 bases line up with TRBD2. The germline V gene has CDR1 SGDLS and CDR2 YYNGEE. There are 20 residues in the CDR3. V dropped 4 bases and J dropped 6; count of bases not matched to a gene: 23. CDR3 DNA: TGTGCCAGCAGCTCGCGTAGGGCCGATGGGACTAGCCGACCACGCAATGAGCAGTTCTTC. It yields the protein CASSSRRADGTSRPRNEQFF.

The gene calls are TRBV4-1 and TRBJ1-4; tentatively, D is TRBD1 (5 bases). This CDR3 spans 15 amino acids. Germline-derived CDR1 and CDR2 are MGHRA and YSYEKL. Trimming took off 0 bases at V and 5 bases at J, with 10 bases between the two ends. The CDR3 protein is CASSQEGLMNEKLFF. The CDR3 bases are TGCGCCAGCAGCCAAGAGGGACTGATGAATGAAAAACTGTTTTTT.

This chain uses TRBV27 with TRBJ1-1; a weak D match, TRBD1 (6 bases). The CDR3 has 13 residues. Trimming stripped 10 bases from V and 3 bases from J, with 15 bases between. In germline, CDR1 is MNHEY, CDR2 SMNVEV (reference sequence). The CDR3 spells CATSYRGYTEAFF. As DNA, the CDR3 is TGTGCCACCTCTTATAGGGGGTACACTGAAGCTTTCTTT.

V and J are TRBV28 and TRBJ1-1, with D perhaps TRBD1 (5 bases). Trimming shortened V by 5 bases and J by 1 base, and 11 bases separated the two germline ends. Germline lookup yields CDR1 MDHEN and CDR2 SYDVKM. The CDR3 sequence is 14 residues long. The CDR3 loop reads CASSPTGGNTEAFF. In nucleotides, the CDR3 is TGTGCCAGCAGTCCCACTGGGGGGAACACTGAAGCTTTCTTT.

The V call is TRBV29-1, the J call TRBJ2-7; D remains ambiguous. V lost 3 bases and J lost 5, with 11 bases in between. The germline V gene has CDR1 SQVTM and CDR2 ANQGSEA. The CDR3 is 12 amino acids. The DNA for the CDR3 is TGCAGCGTTGATCCCGGGTCCCACGAGCAGTACTTC. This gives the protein CSVDPGSHEQYF.

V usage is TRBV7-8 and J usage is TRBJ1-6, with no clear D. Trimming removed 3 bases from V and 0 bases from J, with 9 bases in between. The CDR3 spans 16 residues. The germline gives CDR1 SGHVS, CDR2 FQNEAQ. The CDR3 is CASSLRNRSYNSPLHF. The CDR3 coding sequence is TGTGCCAGCAGCTTGAGGAATCGCTCCTATAATTCACCCCTCCACTTT.

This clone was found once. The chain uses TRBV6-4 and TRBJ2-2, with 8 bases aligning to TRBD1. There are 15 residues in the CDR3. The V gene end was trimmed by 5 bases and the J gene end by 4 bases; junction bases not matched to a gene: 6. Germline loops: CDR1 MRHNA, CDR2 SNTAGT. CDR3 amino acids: CASSPQGAVTGELFF. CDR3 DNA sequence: TGTGCCAGCAGTCCGCAGGGGGCGGTCACCGGGGAGCTGTTTTTT.